Below are 4 T cell receptor beta chains sequenced from a single sample in a study of blood T cell repertoires in COVID-19. Using immunoSEQ multiplex PCR, the repertoire was profiled, and TCRdb retains in-frame clones only, with some absent. The sample records about 40,000 clones, roughly four fifths being singletons. The sequencing input was peripheral blood. These receptors all stem from a woman aged 55-69 years with acute or convalescent COVID-19.

The V gene is TRBV18, the J gene TRBJ2-1; TRBD1 aligns across 9 bases. With V trimmed by 6 bases and J by 7 bases, 10 bases remained unmatched. The CDR3 length is 15 residues. Germline-derived CDR1 and CDR2 are KGHSH and LQKENI. CDR3 sequence reads: CASSLTGGNTNEQFF. Written as DNA, the CDR3 is TGTGCCAGCTCGCTAACAGGGGGCAACACGAATGAGCAGTTCTTC.

This chain links TRBV18 with TRBJ1-1; tentatively, D is TRBD1 (5 bases). V was clipped by 3 bases and J by 1 base, with 12 bases between them. This CDR3 region has 15 residues. Germline-derived CDR1 and CDR2 are KGHSH and LQKENI. This CDR3 is CASSPSMTANTEAFF. The CDR3 DNA reads as TGTGCCAGCTCACCTTCTATGACAGCGAACACTGAAGCTTTCTTT.

The chain recombines TRBV5-6 with TRBJ2-2; possible D gene TRBD1, 7 bases. From germline, CDR1 is SGHDT and CDR2 YYEEEE. V was clipped by 5 bases and J by 4 bases, with 12 bases between them. The CDR3 is 14 residues long. CDR3 sequence: CASREGAPTGELFF. Written as DNA, the CDR3 is TGTGCCAGCAGGGAGGGGGCGCCCACCGGGGAGCTGTTTTTT.

This clone has just one count. V and J are TRBV7-8 and TRBJ2-1; 11 bases fit TRBD2. J lost 13 bases, V lost 5 bases, and 10 bases had no gene match. Germline CDR1 is SGHVS and CDR2 is FQNEAQ. CDR3 length: 14 residues. The CDR3 DNA reads TGTGCCAGCAGCCCACGGTTAGGACTAGCGGGTCAGTTCTTC. Translating it yields CASSPRLGLAGQFF.